These 21 T cell receptor beta chains came from one sample sequenced in a study of CD8 T cells in Susac syndrome. Random hexamers were used to reverse transcribe an amount of roughly 0.5 to 1 ug RNA. TCRdb called the immunoSEQ multiplex PCR reads again in MiXCR, with one record for every CDR3 protein. The sample carries about 300,000 distinct CDR3 sequences, approximately 85% recorded once. The sequenced material came from CD8+ T cells from PBMCs. Source of these receptors: a human donor with multiple sclerosis.

The gene calls are TRBV15 and TRBJ2-7, with a possible D match to TRBD1 (6 bases). This CDR3 has 13 amino acids. V was pared by 6 bases and J by 5 bases, with 14 bases between. CDR1 is LNHNV and CDR2 is YYDKDF in the germline V gene (reference sequence). Here the CDR3 DNA reads TGTGCCACCAGGGGGCCAGGGGACAACGAGCAGTACTTC. It codes for CATRGPGDNEQYF.

The V call is TRBV5-1, the J call TRBJ2-1; a possible D gene is TRBD2 (6 bases). Germline CDR1 reads SGHRS; CDR2 reads YFSETQ. The CDR3 totals 16 residues. Between the trimmed V and J ends, which lost 0 bases and 2 bases, there was a span of 12 bases. The CDR3 DNA sequence: TGCGCCAGCAGCTTGGTATTCGGGAGAGCCTACAATGAGCAGTTCTTC. Translated: CASSLVFGRAYNEQFF.

The chain recombines TRBV28 with TRBJ1-1; possible D gene TRBD1, 5 bases. V was cut by 7 bases and J by 0 bases, with 15 bases left in between. The CDR3 totals 15 residues. Germline CDR1 and CDR2: MDHEN and SYDVKM. CDR3 bases: TGTGCCAGCACCCGGGGCAGGGAAGTGAACACTGAAGCTTTCTTT. Protein product: CASTRGREVNTEAFF.

This chain links TRBV6-5 with TRBJ1-2; D gene uncertain. Germline CDR1 and CDR2: MNHEY and SVGAGI. This CDR3 region has 15 residues. The germline V and J ends were trimmed by 0 bases and 4 bases, with 12 bases remaining between them. The CDR3 here is CASSYSSGNLYGYTF. The CDR3 DNA sequence: TGTGCCAGCAGTTACTCGTCAGGCAACCTCTATGGCTACACCTTC.

This clonotype was counted only a few times. This rearrangement joins TRBV4-1 to TRBJ2-5; 8 bases line up with TRBD1. Trimming removed 3 bases from V and 9 bases from J; junction bases left unmatched: 9. This CDR3 comprises 14 residues. Germline CDR1 is MGHRA and CDR2 is YSYEKL. This CDR3 reads CASSQDRAKRSQYF. DNA of the CDR3: TGCGCCAGCAGCCAGGACAGGGCGAAAAGGTCCCAGTACTTC.

The rearrangement links TRBV4-2 to TRBJ2-1, with D perhaps TRBD2 (5 bases). With 0 bases removed from V and 10 bases from J, the gap between germline ends came to 19 bases. The CDR3 has 16 residues. Per germline, CDR1 LGHNA and CDR2 YNFKEQ. The CDR3 DNA follows: TGTGCCAGCAGCCAAGAAGGACCTAGCAGCCTGCCGGAGCAGTTCTTC. Amino acid sequence: CASSQEGPSSLPEQFF.

V usage is TRBV6-5 and J usage is TRBJ2-3; D not certain. Germline V lookup: CDR1 MNHEY, CDR2 SVGAGI. V was cut by 5 bases and J by 2 bases, with 11 bases left in between. This CDR3 region has 14 residues. CDR3 sequence (DNA): TGTGCCAGCAGTGTGGGATTAAACACAGATACGCAGTATTTT. It yields the protein CASSVGLNTDTQYF.

The chain couples TRBV7-9 to TRBJ1-2; 8 nucleotides match TRBD1. V was pared by 1 base and J by 6 bases, with 7 bases of the junction left unmatched. The CDR3 consists of 15 residues. Germline CDR1 reads SEHNR; CDR2 reads FQNEAQ (reference sequence). CDR3 in amino acids: CASSLGWTGNDGYTF. CDR3 in DNA: TGTGCCAGCAGCTTAGGGTGGACAGGGAATGATGGCTACACCTTC.

V usage is TRBV6-4 and J usage is TRBJ2-2, with a possible D match to TRBD2 (6 bases). With 10 bases removed from V and 1 base from J, the gap between germline ends came to 10 bases. This CDR3 has 13 amino acids. Germline CDR1 reads MRHNA; CDR2 reads SNTAGT. This CDR3 is CATGTENTGELFF. The CDR3 DNA sequence: TGTGCCACCGGGACTGAGAACACCGGGGAGCTGTTTTTT.

V gene TRBV20-1 combines with J gene TRBJ2-7; 7 bases map to TRBD1. The CDR3 is 15 amino acids. After removal of 0 bases from V and 4 bases from J, the junction contained 9 bases not matched to a gene. The germline V gene has CDR1 DFQATT and CDR2 SNEGSKA (reference sequence). CDR3 nucleotide sequence: TGCAGTGCTAGAGATCCTACAGGGGCACTTTACGAGCAGTACTTC. Protein: CSARDPTGALYEQYF.

This clonotype has just a few counts. J is TRBJ2-7 and V is TRBV10-3; TRBD1 or TRBD2 may be the D gene (5 bases each). CDR3 length: 15 amino acids. Germline-derived CDR1 and CDR2 are ENHRY and SYGVKD. V lost 4 bases and J lost 2, with 15 bases in between. The CDR3 spells CAISVDSGSAYEQYF. As DNA, the CDR3 is TGTGCCATCAGTGTTGACAGCGGTTCAGCCTACGAGCAGTACTTC.

This clonotype came up once. V is TRBV29-1 and J is TRBJ2-1, with D unresolved. This CDR3 spans 12 amino acids. Germline V gene lookup returns CDR1 SQVTM and CDR2 ANQGSEA. V was shortened by 0 bases and J by 6 bases, with 6 bases between the two germline ends. Written as DNA, the CDR3 is TGCAGCGTTGAAGAATTGGTCAATGAGCAGTTCTTC. Amino acid sequence: CSVEELVNEQFF.

The rearrangement uses TRBV7-9 and TRBJ2-7; D is unresolved. The germline CDR1 and CDR2 sequences are SEHNR and FQNEAQ (reference sequence). V was pared by 4 bases and J by 3 bases, with 16 bases between. This CDR3 spans 15 amino acids. The CDR3 here is CASSSPPSLIYEQYF. The CDR3 DNA is TGTGCCAGCAGCTCTCCCCCCTCGCTTATCTACGAGCAGTACTTC.

V and J are TRBV11-2 and TRBJ1-2; TRBD1 is a possible D gene (5 bases). Trimming shortened V by 5 bases and J by 0 bases, and 7 bases separated the two germline ends. This CDR3 has 13 amino acids. Germline CDR1 reads SGHAT; CDR2 reads FQNNGV. In DNA, the CDR3 is TGTGCCAGCAGCGGGGGGACTAACTATGGCTACACCTTC. This encodes CASSGGTNYGYTF.

This clonotype was picked up one time. The V call is TRBV5-8, the J call TRBJ2-3, with 10 bases that match TRBD1. The V segment lost 4 bases and the J segment 2 bases; nucleotides outside the gene matches: 7. This CDR3 spans 16 amino acids. The germline V gene encodes CDR1 SGHTS and CDR2 YDEGEE. In DNA, the CDR3 is TGTGCCAGCAGCCCTACCGGGACAGGGGTCACAGATACGCAGTATTTT. The encoded protein is CASSPTGTGVTDTQYF. Combining the CDR3 with reference TRBV5-8 and TRBJ2-3 gives the whole variable domain EAGVTQSPTHLIKTRGQQATLRCSPISGHTSVYWYQQALGLGLQFLLWYDEGEERNRGNFPPRFSGRQFPNYSSELNVNALELEDSALYLCASSPTGTGVTDTQYFGPGTRLTVL.

The chain joins TRBV5-6 to TRBJ1-2, with TRBD1 as a possible D gene (5 bases). Deletions cut 4 bases from V and 4 bases from J, with 14 bases between. Germline loops: CDR1 SGHDT, CDR2 YYEEEE. The CDR3 is 14 amino acids. In DNA form, the CDR3 reads TGTGCCAGCAGCCAACAGGAGCTCCTCTATGGCTACACCTTC. It specifies CASSQQELLYGYTF.

This rearrangement joins TRBV12-3 or TRBV12-4 to TRBJ2-1; 13 bases line up with TRBD2. This CDR3 is 16 amino acids long. V was pared by 8 bases and J by 7 bases, with 11 bases of the junction left unmatched. The DNA of the CDR3 is TGTGCCAGCTTGGGGCCGTCGGGACTAGCGGGAAATGAGCAGTTCTTC. Its translation: CASLGPSGLAGNEQFF.

The chain combines TRBV7-9 with TRBJ2-2, with a tentative D call TRBD2 (5 bases). With 9 bases removed from V and 4 bases from J, the gap between germline ends came to 15 bases. CDR1 SEHNR and CDR2 FQNEAQ come from the germline V gene (reference sequence). CDR3 length: 14 residues. CDR3 sequence reads: CASCVGSSTGELFF. CDR3 nucleotides: TGTGCCAGTTGTGTTGGGAGCTCCACCGGGGAGCTGTTTTTT.

The chain uses TRBV27 and TRBJ2-3; D could derive from TRBD1 or TRBD2 (5 bases each). Germline assignment: CDR1 MNHEY and CDR2 SMNVEV (reference sequence). V lost 5 bases and J 2 bases, leaving 17 bases between the germline ends. There are 16 residues in the CDR3. CDR3 loop: CASSESGDHHTDTQYF. The CDR3 nucleotides read TGTGCCAGCAGTGAGTCCGGGGACCACCACACAGATACGCAGTATTTT.

This sequence joins TRBV29-1 and TRBJ2-2, with unresolved D. Per germline, CDR1 SQVTM and CDR2 ANQGSEA. V was cut by 4 bases and J by 4 bases, with 7 bases left in between. The CDR3 length is 12 residues. The CDR3: CSVVCATGELFF. In DNA form, the CDR3 reads TGCAGCGTTGTATGCGCCACCGGGGAGCTGTTTTTT.

V and J are TRBV20-1 and TRBJ2-5, with D perhaps TRBD2 (6 bases). The CDR3 loop spans 14 amino acids. Trimming left V 3 bases short and J 2 bases short, with 13 bases between. Germline CDR1 and CDR2: DFQATT and SNEGSKA (reference sequence). The chain's CDR3 is CSAREGGVQETQYF. The CDR3 DNA reads TGCAGTGCTAGGGAAGGAGGGGTGCAAGAGACCCAGTACTTC.